The 24 T cell receptor beta chains below were found in one sample sequenced in a study of tumor and adjacent non-tumor tissue in lung cancer. A modified ARM-PCR protocol with three rounds of nested PCR amplified TCRbeta. From the multiplex PCR reads, TCRdb called clonotypes with MiXCR, one entry per CDR3 protein. The table has roughly 150,000 distinct CDR3 sequences, approximately 66% seen once. RNA was extracted from bulk tissue without any cell sorting. Input material: lung tumor tissue. The receptor source for this set is a man in his sixties with small cell lung cancer.

The chain carries TRBV6-4 and TRBJ2-3; the D gene could be TRBD1 or TRBD2 (5 bases each). Trimming removed 5 bases at V and 0 bases at J, with 12 bases between. This CDR3 contains 15 residues. CDR1 is MRHNA and CDR2 is SNTAGT in the germline V gene. In DNA, the CDR3 is TGTGCCAGCAGTCGGGACCCCGCTAGCACAGATACGCAGTATTTT. Its protein is CASSRDPASTDTQYF.

This clonotype was detected only once. The V and J genes are TRBV24-1 and TRBJ1-5, with D perhaps matching TRBD1 (5 bases). Germline CDR1 reads KGHDR; CDR2 reads SFDVKD. Trimming shortened V by 4 bases and J by 5 bases, and 14 bases separated the two germline ends. The CDR3 length is 15 residues. The CDR3 region is CATSESGRAHQPQHF. CDR3 nucleotide sequence: TGTGCCACCAGTGAGTCGGGACGGGCACATCAGCCCCAGCATTTT.

The chain couples TRBV29-1 to TRBJ1-3; D is undetermined. Trimming left V 6 bases short and J 3 bases short, with 15 bases between. The CDR3 is 14 amino acids. Germline values: CDR1 SQVTM, CDR2 ANQGSEA. The CDR3 region has the DNA TGCAGCGTATCCCCGGAGAGTAATGGAAACACCATATATTTT. Encoded protein: CSVSPESNGNTIYF.

This clonotype has a count of ten or more. Sequence at one end of the junction differs from germline and may be a read error. The rearrangement uses TRBV5-6 and TRBJ2-2; D tentatively reads TRBD1 or TRBD2 (5 bases each). Per the germline V gene, CDR1 is SGHDT and CDR2 is YYEEEE. The CDR3 sequence is 14 residues long. The CDR3 DNA reads TGTGCCAGCAGCTTTTCCGGGACCCCCGGAGAGCTGTTTTTT. Translated: CASSFSGTPGELFF.

This sequence joins TRBV11-3 and TRBJ1-1; D possibly corresponds to TRBD1 (5 bases). This CDR3 has 15 amino acids. V was trimmed by 6 bases and J by 2 bases, leaving 16 bases between them. CDR1 is SGHNT and CDR2 is YENEEA in the germline V gene. CDR3 sequence (DNA): TGTGCCAGCAGACAGGACGGAAACACTAACACTGAAGCTTTCTTT. Encoded protein: CASRQDGNTNTEAFF.

This clonotype has ten or more counts. This chain connects TRBV29-1 to TRBJ2-7, with TRBD1 matching 12 bases. CDR1 SQVTM and CDR2 ANQGSEA come from the germline V gene. CDR3 size: 13 residues. V lost 1 base, J lost 6 bases, and 1 base stayed unmatched. The CDR3 region has the DNA TGCAGCGTTGAAGGGGACAGGGGGCCCGAGCAGTACTTC. This codes for CSVEGDRGPEQYF.

Worth noting for this clonotype: The junction departs from the called germline gene at one end, perhaps through a read error. This chain joins TRBV7-8 and TRBJ2-5; tentative D call: TRBD2 (6 bases). Looked up from germline, CDR1 is SGHVS and CDR2 is FQNEAQ. This CDR3 has 12 residues. This CDR3 reads CASSLGGTPMNF. In nucleotides, the CDR3 is TGTGCCAGCAGCTTAGGTGGGACTCCCATGAACTTC.

This rearrangement joins TRBV20-1 to TRBJ1-5; 7 bases agree with TRBD1. The ends lost 7 bases at V and 5 bases at J; junction bases unmatched: 8. The CDR3 sequence is 13 residues long. CDR1 and CDR2 (germline): DFQATT, SNEGSKA (reference sequence). The CDR3, as DNA: TGCAGTGTGGAACAGGGGCGGCATCAGCCCCAGCATTTT. Translation: CSVEQGRHQPQHF.

Regarding this clonotype: An end of the junction does not agree with germline; a read error may underlie this. The chain combines TRBV12-3 or TRBV12-4 with TRBJ2-3; TRBD2 matches 11 bases. The CDR3 is made up of 19 amino acids. The CDR3 region has the DNA TGTGCCAACAGTTATCTGGGACTAGCGGAAACCATTAACACAGATACGCAGTATTTT. Protein sequence: CANSYLGLAETINTDTQYF.

The V call is TRBV6-2 or TRBV6-3, the J call TRBJ1-1; D is uncertain. CDR1 is MNHEY and CDR2 is SVGEGT in the germline V gene. Deletions cut 9 bases from V and 4 bases from J, with 15 bases between. The CDR3 consists of 13 residues. The CDR3 coding sequence is TGTGCCAGGACCGCCCATGCCACCACTGAAGCTTTCTTT. It specifies CARTAHATTEAFF.

Notes on this clonotype: The junction does not match germline at one end; this may be a read error. The CDR3 DNA reads as TGTGCCAGCGGTGAAGACCATGGTATGCCAGCCGGGGAGCTGTTTTTT. As protein: CASGEDHGMPAGELFF. V usage is TRBV6-1 and J usage is TRBJ2-2; D gene uncertain. Germline-derived CDR1 and CDR2 are MNHNS and SASEGT. CDR3 length: 16 residues.

This clonotype was detected once. A much larger clone differs by one base, so this may be a read error. V usage is TRBV6-2 or TRBV6-3 and J usage is TRBJ2-3, with no clear D. This CDR3 is built from 14 residues. V was clipped by 11 bases and J by 5 bases, with 20 bases between them. CDR1 MNHEY and CDR2 SVGEGT come from the germline V gene. This CDR3 is CAGNIGRTKDTQYF. The CDR3 nucleotides are TGTGCCGGCAACATTGGACGGACGAAAGATACGCAGTATTTT.

This clonotype occurred a few times. A read error may be the cause here, since a much bigger clone is one base away. The chain's CDR3 is CASSSPLAGSKKIQYF. The CDR3 region has the DNA TGTGCCAGCAGTTCCCCCCTAGCGGGGTCCAAAAAAATTCAGTACTTC. The V and J genes are TRBV6-5 and TRBJ2-4, with TRBD2 matching 9 bases. Germline lookup yields CDR1 MNHEY and CDR2 SVGAGI. This CDR3 spans 16 amino acids.

A few counts support this clonotype. The genes are TRBV11-2 and TRBJ2-3; no reliable D call. The CDR3 loop spans 13 amino acids. The germline V gene encodes CDR1 SGHAT and CDR2 FQNNGV. V lost 5 bases and J 3 bases, leaving 9 bases between the germline ends. The CDR3 here is CASSPPKTDTQYF. The CDR3 DNA reads TGTGCCAGCAGCCCCCCGAAGACAGATACGCAGTATTTT.

This clonotype was seen once. An end of the junction does not agree with germline; a read error may underlie this. The rearrangement uses TRBV6-1 and TRBJ1-2; D gene unclear. This CDR3 has 14 residues. Germline CDR1 reads MNHNS; CDR2 reads SASEGT. This chain's CDR3 is CASSEGQGFYGNTF. For the CDR3, the DNA is TGTGCCAGTAGTGAAGGGCAAGGGTTCTATGGCAACACCTTC.

Comment on this clonotype: It may be a read error: a sequence one base away is much more abundant. The chain has TRBV5-5 and TRBJ2-3; D possibly corresponds to TRBD2 (6 bases). The CDR3 consists of 13 residues. Trimming stripped 3 bases from V and 5 bases from J, with 10 bases between. From germline, CDR1 is SGHKS and CDR2 YYEKEE (reference sequence). DNA for the CDR3: TGTGCCAGCAGCTCGCTGGGAGGAGATACGCAGTATTTT. It yields the protein CASSSLGGDTQYF.

As to this clonotype: This may be a read error, as it is one base from a much larger clone. The chain recombines TRBV6-1 with TRBJ2-7; 8 bases are shared with TRBD2. The germline V gene has CDR1 MNHNS and CDR2 SASEGT. V shed 1 base, J shed 5 bases, and the junction held 7 bases outside the gene matches. This CDR3 region has 15 residues. This CDR3 is CASSEGGLVGDEQYF. Here the CDR3 DNA reads TGTGCCAGCAGTGAAGGGGGACTAGTGGGGGACGAGCAGTACTTC.

This clonotype was seen a handful of times. V gene TRBV5-4 combines with J gene TRBJ2-1; D ambiguous. In germline, CDR1 is SGHNT, CDR2 YYREEE (reference sequence). This CDR3 contains 15 residues. The V end lost 3 bases, the J end lost 0 bases, and 10 bases lay between the germline ends. The DNA for the CDR3 is TGTGCCAGCAGCTCCCCCGTTTACTCCTACAATGAGCAGTTCTTC. It is translated as CASSSPVYSYNEQFF.

A note on this clonotype: Being one base from a much bigger clone, this may be a read error. The CDR3 loop is CANSAPGDYNEQFF. CDR3 DNA: TGTGCCAACAGCGCCCCCGGGGACTACAATGAGCAGTTCTTC. The rearrangement links TRBV28 to TRBJ2-1, with D maybe TRBD2 (5 bases). Germline V gene lookup returns CDR1 MDHEN and CDR2 SYDVKM. Trimming took off 10 bases at V and 3 bases at J, with 16 bases between the two ends. The CDR3 has 14 residues.

In this sample, this clonotype is medium-sized. This chain joins TRBV6-1 and TRBJ1-5; no reliable D call. The germline gives CDR1 MNHNS, CDR2 SASEGT. The CDR3 extends over 15 amino acids. Trimming left V 6 bases short and J 0 bases short, with 12 bases between. CDR3 protein: CASRGQVSSNQPQHF. The CDR3 DNA is TGTGCCAGCAGGGGCCAAGTTTCTAGCAATCAGCCCCAGCATTTT.

With respect to this clonotype: This CDR3 is missing its conserved last phenylalanine or tryptophan, likely due to a read error. This chain connects TRBV6-2 or TRBV6-3 to TRBJ1-1; tentative D call: TRBD1 (5 bases). Deletions cut 7 bases from V and 1 base from J, with 13 bases between. The CDR3 runs to 14 residues. Germline assignment: CDR1 MNHEY and CDR2 SVGEGT. CDR3 in DNA: TGTGCCAGCACCCGTTCGGGGGGGAACACTGAAGCTTTCCTT. It is translated as CASTRSGGNTEAFL.

Concerning this clonotype: Being one base from a much bigger clone, this may be a read error. The chain is built from TRBV20-1 and TRBJ2-7, with D unclear. Looked up from germline, CDR1 is DFQATT and CDR2 is SNEGSKA (reference sequence). The CDR3 extends over 12 amino acids. With 2 bases removed from V and 5 bases from J, the gap between germline ends came to 10 bases. The CDR3 spells CSARSVDNEQYF. The DNA for the CDR3 is TGCAGTGCTAGATCAGTAGACAACGAGCAGTACTTC.

This clonotype was seen a single time. This may come from a read error, since a much larger clone is one base off. The V and J genes are TRBV6-5 and TRBJ1-6, with D possibly being TRBD1 (5 bases). Looked up from germline, CDR1 is MNHEY and CDR2 is SVGAGI. The V and J ends lost 6 bases and 9 bases respectively, with 18 bases between them. The CDR3 contains 15 residues. The CDR3 loop reads CASRVPGLSSSPLHF. As DNA, the CDR3 is TGTGCCAGCAGAGTACCGGGACTAAGTAGTTCACCCCTCCACTTT.

Turning to this clonotype: A read error may account for a junction end that differs from germline. The chain combines TRBV11-2 with TRBJ2-3; possible D gene TRBD1, 6 bases. In germline, CDR1 is SGHAT, CDR2 FQNNGV. The CDR3 is 14 residues long. The CDR3 DNA follows: TGTGCCATCAGCCCAGGACAGAGGGGGGATACGCAGTATTTT. This sequence encodes CAISPGQRGDTQYF.